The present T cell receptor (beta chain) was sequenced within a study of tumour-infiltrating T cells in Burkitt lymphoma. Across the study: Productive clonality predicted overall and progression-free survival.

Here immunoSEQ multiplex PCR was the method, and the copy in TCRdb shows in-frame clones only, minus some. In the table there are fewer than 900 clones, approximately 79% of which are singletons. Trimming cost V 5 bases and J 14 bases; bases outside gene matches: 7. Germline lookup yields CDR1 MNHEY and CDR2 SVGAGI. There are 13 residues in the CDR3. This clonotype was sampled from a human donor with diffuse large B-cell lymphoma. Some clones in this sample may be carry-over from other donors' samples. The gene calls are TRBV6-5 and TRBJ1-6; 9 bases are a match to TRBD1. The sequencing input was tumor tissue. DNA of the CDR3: TGTGCCAGCAGTCCAACAGGGGGCGCATCCCTCCACTTT. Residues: CASSPTGGASLHF.